Below, 11 T cell receptor beta chains from the same sample are listed, as sequenced in a study of blood T cells in healthy people across ages. Next came a second PCR, run for about 7 to 11 cycles, which used a sample-barcoded 5' primer along with a J-beta primer mix. TCRdb re-derived calls from the 5' RACE reads in MiXCR, one entry per CDR3 protein. The table lists 550,000 to 600,000 distinct CDR3 sequences, around 50% of them singletons. Sequenced material: blood. These receptors all come from an elderly man in good health.

The chain has TRBV27 and TRBJ2-3; 8 bases match TRBD2. The germline V gene has CDR1 MNHEY and CDR2 SMNVEV (reference sequence). CDR3 length equals 14 residues. V shed 7 bases, J shed 4 bases, and the junction held 7 bases outside the gene matches. The DNA of the CDR3 is TGTGCCAGCACCTCCGGGGGGGGCTCAGATACGCAGTATTTT. It codes for CASTSGGGSDTQYF.

This chain links TRBV6-2 or TRBV6-3 with TRBJ2-1, with a tentative D call TRBD2 (6 bases). The CDR3 loop spans 15 amino acids. V lost 5 bases and J lost 4, with 15 bases in between. CDR1 is MNHEY, CDR2 SVGEGT, per germline. The CDR3 region has the DNA TGTGCCAGCAGTCACCCGGGACTGGGGTACAATGAGCAGTTCTTC. Protein: CASSHPGLGYNEQFF.

Remarks on this clonotype: An end of the junction differs from the germline gene, which may be a read error. This chain connects TRBV6-2 or TRBV6-3 to TRBJ2-3; D is undetermined. CDR3 length: 15 amino acids. The germline V gene encodes CDR1 MNHEY and CDR2 SVGEGT. In DNA, the CDR3 is TGTGCCAACAGTTACCCGCGGAGCCCCACAGATACGCAGTATTTT. Amino acids: CANSYPRSPTDTQYF.

V gene TRBV5-1 combines with J gene TRBJ2-7; perhaps D is TRBD1 or TRBD2 (5 bases each). Germline V gene data show CDR1 as SGHRS and CDR2 as YFSETQ. Trimming pared 4 bases from V and 2 bases from J, leaving 16 bases between. The CDR3 is 15 amino acids. DNA of the CDR3: TGCGCCAGCAGCCCCATTCGTCGGGGCACCTACGAGCAGTACTTC. Protein: CASSPIRRGTYEQYF.

This clonotype was picked up many times. The CDR3 region has the DNA TGTGCCAGCAGCTTGGGACAGGGGGCGACGCAGCCCCAGCATTTT. It specifies CASSLGQGATQPQHF. This rearrangement joins TRBV6-6 to TRBJ1-5; 12 nucleotides agree with TRBD1. Germline V gives CDR1 MNHNY, CDR2 SVGAGI (reference sequence). The trim removed 6 bases at V and 7 bases at J, leaving 7 bases unmatched. CDR3 length equals 15 residues.

V usage is TRBV19 and J usage is TRBJ2-1; 7 nucleotides agree with TRBD2. The germline CDR1 and CDR2 sequences are LNHDA and SQIVND (reference sequence). The V gene end was trimmed by 3 bases and the J gene end by 8 bases; junction bases not matched to a gene: 13. This CDR3 region has 16 residues. CDR3 DNA sequence: TGTGCCAGTAGTATGATAACTTGGGGAGGGGTGGATGAGCAGTTCTTC. Protein product: CASSMITWGGVDEQFF.

This clonotype has just a few counts. V is TRBV29-1 and J is TRBJ2-7; D is perhaps TRBD1 or TRBD2 (5 bases each). The CDR3 runs 12 residues. The germline V and J ends were trimmed by 7 bases and 2 bases, with 12 bases remaining between them. Germline-derived CDR1 and CDR2 are SQVTM and ANQGSEA. CDR3 DNA: TGCAGCGCCGTGGGGGATACCTACGAGCAGTACTTC. Translation: CSAVGDTYEQYF.

This chain links TRBV5-5 with TRBJ1-5; no clear D gene. The CDR3 is 13 residues long. Germline CDR1 and CDR2: SGHKS and YYEKEE (reference sequence). Trimming removed 3 bases from V and 5 bases from J, with 9 bases in between. DNA of the CDR3: TGTGCCAGCAGCTGTGAAGGCGATCAGCCCCAGCATTTT. Translation gives CASSCEGDQPQHF.

V and J are TRBV20-1 and TRBJ2-7; D possibly uses TRBD1 or TRBD2 (5 bases each). V lost 1 base to trimming and J lost 5 bases, with 15 bases between them. There are 14 residues in the CDR3. The germline gives CDR1 DFQATT, CDR2 SNEGSKA (reference sequence). DNA of the CDR3: TGCAGTGCTAGAGGCGGACAAGGGCGGGACGAGCAGTACTTC. Amino acid sequence: CSARGGQGRDEQYF.

This chain uses TRBV6-5 with TRBJ1-1, with D possibly being TRBD1 (5 bases). This CDR3 has 14 residues. Per germline, CDR1 MNHEY and CDR2 SVGAGI. V was cut by 8 bases and J by 5 bases, with 18 bases left in between. The CDR3 is CASQGDGRRTEAFF. The CDR3 DNA is TGTGCCAGCCAAGGGGACGGGAGGAGGACTGAAGCTTTCTTT.

This clonotype came up a few times. This chain uses TRBV9 with TRBJ2-3; D possibly matches TRBD1 or TRBD2 (5 bases each). This CDR3 comprises 15 residues. Per germline, CDR1 SGDLS and CDR2 YYNGEE. The V and J ends lost 0 bases and 1 base respectively, with 9 bases between them. The DNA for the CDR3 is TGTGCCAGCAGCGTAGTAGGGGACGGCACAGATACGCAGTATTTT. This encodes CASSVVGDGTDTQYF.